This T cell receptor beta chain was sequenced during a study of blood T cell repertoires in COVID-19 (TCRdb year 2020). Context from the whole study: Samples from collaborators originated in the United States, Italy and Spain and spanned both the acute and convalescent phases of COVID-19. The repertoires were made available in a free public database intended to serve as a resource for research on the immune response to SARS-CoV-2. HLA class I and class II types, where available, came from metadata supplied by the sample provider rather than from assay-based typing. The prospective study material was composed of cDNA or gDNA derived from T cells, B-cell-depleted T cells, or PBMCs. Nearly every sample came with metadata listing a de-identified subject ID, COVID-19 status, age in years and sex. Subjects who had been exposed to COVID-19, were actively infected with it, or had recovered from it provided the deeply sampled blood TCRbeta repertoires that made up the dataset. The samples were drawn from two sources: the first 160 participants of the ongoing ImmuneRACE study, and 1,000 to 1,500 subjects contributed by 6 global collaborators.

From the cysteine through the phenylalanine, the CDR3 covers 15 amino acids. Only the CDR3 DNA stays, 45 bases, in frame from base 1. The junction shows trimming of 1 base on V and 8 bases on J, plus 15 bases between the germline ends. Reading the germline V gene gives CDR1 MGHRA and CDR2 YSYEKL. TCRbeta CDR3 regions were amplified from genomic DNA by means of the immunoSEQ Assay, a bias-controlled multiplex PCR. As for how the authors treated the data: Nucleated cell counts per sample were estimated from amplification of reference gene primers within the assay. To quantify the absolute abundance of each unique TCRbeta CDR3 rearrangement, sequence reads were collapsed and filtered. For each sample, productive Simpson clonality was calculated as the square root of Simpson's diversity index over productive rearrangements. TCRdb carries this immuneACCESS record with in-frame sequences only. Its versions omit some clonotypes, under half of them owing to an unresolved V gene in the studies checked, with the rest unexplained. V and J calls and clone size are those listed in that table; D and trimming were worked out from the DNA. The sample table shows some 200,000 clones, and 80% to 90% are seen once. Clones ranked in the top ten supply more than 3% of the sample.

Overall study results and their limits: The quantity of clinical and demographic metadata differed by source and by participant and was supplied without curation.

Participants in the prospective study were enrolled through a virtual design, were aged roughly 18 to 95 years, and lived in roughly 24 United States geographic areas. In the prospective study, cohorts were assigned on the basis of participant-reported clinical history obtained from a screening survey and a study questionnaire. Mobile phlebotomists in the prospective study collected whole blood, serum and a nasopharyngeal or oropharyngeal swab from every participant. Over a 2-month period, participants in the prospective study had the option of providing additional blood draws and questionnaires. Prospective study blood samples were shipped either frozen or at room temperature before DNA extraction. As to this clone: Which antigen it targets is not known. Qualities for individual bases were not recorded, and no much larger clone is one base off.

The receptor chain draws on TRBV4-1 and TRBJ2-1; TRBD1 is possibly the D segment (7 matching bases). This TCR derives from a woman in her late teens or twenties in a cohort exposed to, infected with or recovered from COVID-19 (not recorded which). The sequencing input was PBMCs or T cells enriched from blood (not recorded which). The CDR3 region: CASSQVEGAMYEQFF. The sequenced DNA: TGCGCCAGCAGCCAAGTGGAGGGGGCGATGTATGAGCAGTTCTTC.